The present T cell receptor beta chain was sequenced within a study of Ad26.COV2.S vaccination and SARS-CoV-2 variants. Broader study findings: Post-vaccination spike-specific CD8+ and CD4+ T cell responses reportedly had substantial breadth. An underestimation of total T cell responses may have resulted from the TCR breadth and depth analyses.

This CDR3 is 17 amino acids long. V lost 3 bases and J lost 0, with 14 bases in between. Looked up from germline, CDR1 is SNHLY and CDR2 is FYNNEI. Treatment reported: some 20 received Ad26.COV2.S at low or high dose, single or two shots; roughly five received placebo; per-sample allocation not given. Vaccine and placebo recipients were sampled on day 63 after the first injection. The repertoire was sequenced with immunoSEQ multiplex PCR; TCRdb's copy has only in-frame clones and lacks some. This table has more than 350,000 clones, 90% appearing once. This clone was seen just once. Its antigen remains unknown.

Sequences were derived from peripheral blood, sampled in a trial of Ad26.COV2.S vaccine versus placebo. The TCR sequence derives from a person between 18 and 65 years old who received the Ad26.COV2.S COVID-19 vaccine or a placebo. The chain carries TRBV2 and TRBJ1-4, with D perhaps TRBD1 (5 bases). DNA for the CDR3: TGTGCCAGCAGTGACAGGGTGCGAACTACAACTAATGAAAAACTGTTTTTT. Protein: CASSDRVRTTTNEKLFF.